These 4 T cell receptor beta chains were sequenced from one sample in a study of CD8 T cells in ankylosing spondylitis. In TCRdb, the 5' RACE reads were re-called with MiXCR into one record per CDR3 protein. In the table there are 240,000 or so distinct CDR3 sequences, over 8.5% of which are singletons. The sample was blood, either unsorted or a sorted T cell fraction (not recorded which). The receptors derive from a male donor with ankylosing spondylitis or in good health (not recorded which).

The chain uses TRBV19 and TRBJ2-2; a possible D gene is TRBD1 (6 bases). CDR3 length: 14 amino acids. With 8 bases removed from V and 2 bases from J, the gap between germline ends came to 12 bases. Germline values: CDR1 LNHDA, CDR2 SQIVND (reference sequence). CDR3 sequence: CASLDRSNTGELFF. The CDR3 DNA reads TGTGCCAGTTTAGACAGGTCCAACACCGGGGAGCTGTTTTTT. The variable domain in full, with the rest retrieved from reference TRBV19 and TRBJ2-2, is DGGITQSPKYLFRKEGQNVTLSCEQNLNHDAMYWYRQDPGQGLRLIYYSQIVNDFQKGDIAEGYSVSREKKESFPLTVTSAQKNPTAFYLCASLDRSNTGELFFGEGSRLTVL.

Many counts were recorded for this clonotype. The chain has TRBV6-1 and TRBJ1-2; D is ambiguous. The CDR3 runs 16 residues. From germline, CDR1 is MNHNS and CDR2 SASEGT. Deletions cut 0 bases from V and 8 bases from J, with 19 bases between. The CDR3 DNA is TGTGCCAGCAGTGAAGCGGTTAATACTCGGGCCTCAGGCTACACCTTC. Translating gives CASSEAVNTRASGYTF.

This clonotype was detected ten times or more. The chain combines TRBV27 with TRBJ2-4, with D possibly TRBD2 on 5 matching bases. In germline, CDR1 is MNHEY, CDR2 SMNVEV (reference sequence). V dropped 5 bases and J dropped 2 bases, with 13 bases sitting between them. This CDR3 is 15 amino acids long. CDR3 in DNA: TGTGCCAGCAGTCCCGCCAGAGGGACCAAAAACATTCAGTACTTC. Its protein is CASSPARGTKNIQYF.

At least ten counts were recorded for this clonotype. The chain carries TRBV7-2 and TRBJ2-7; TRBD2 matches at 9 bases. The J segment lost 0 bases and the V segment lost 4 bases, leaving 7 bases of the junction unmatched. CDR3 length: 16 amino acids. Germline CDR1 is SGHTA and CDR2 is FQGNSA. The CDR3, as DNA: TGTGCCAGCAGCTCTCCCCTAGCGGGGCTCTCCTACGAGCAGTACTTC. The encoded protein is CASSSPLAGLSYEQYF.